These T cell receptor beta chains were read from a single sample in a study of blood T cell repertoires in COVID-19. Clones were sequenced by immunoSEQ multiplex PCR, and TCRdb holds only the in-frame ones, with some missing. The table has 130,000 to 150,000 clones, approximately 80% seen once; the top ten hold about 9.3%. The sequenced material came from peripheral blood. These receptors were taken from a woman of 80 years or more in a cohort sampled during active or convalescent COVID-19. Both conserved end residues are trimmed from each CDR3. Fields, in order: V gene, J gene, CDR3 protein.

TRBV5-6	TRBJ2-3	ASSLDRADTQY
TRBV7-2	TRBJ2-5	ASSLVGTSGAETQY
TRBV2	TRBJ2-1	ASSFRVNNEQF
TRBV11-2	TRBJ2-5	ASSFSTGRVGETQY
TRBV5-1	TRBJ1-3	ASSLAGFSNTIY
TRBV7-9	TRBJ2-7	ASSPWTGGYEQY
TRBV9	TRBJ1-3	ASSVGTGGGNTIY
TRBV4-1	TRBJ1-2	ASSQLSKTGGYGYT
TRBV2	TRBJ1-2	ASSEGGQVYYGYT
TRBV3-1/TRBV3-2	TRBJ1-2	ASSQDYWGTGDGYT
TRBV6-6	TRBJ2-7	ASNAGGPSYEQY
TRBV5-1	TRBJ1-4	ASSLGRVSTNEKLF
TRBV7-2	TRBJ1-4	ASSEPGHLNEKLF
TRBV7-9	TRBJ2-7	ASSLAGKRGYEQY
TRBV19	TRBJ1-6	ASSIAGGASYNSPLH
TRBV10-3	TRBJ1-1	AIRTGNTEAF
TRBV6-5	TRBJ1-2	ASSYEGNYGYT
TRBV5-4	TRBJ2-3	ASSFEGADTQY
TRBV30	TRBJ2-1	AWRVRTGNEQF
TRBV19	TRBJ2-3	ASSFGQVTDTQY
TRBV18	TRBJ2-6	ASSPPRYSGANVLT
TRBV19	TRBJ1-5	ASSIAAAGRNQPQH
TRBV15	TRBJ2-7	ATSRVRTGGMVEQY
TRBV10-3	TRBJ1-1	AISESEGDTEAF
TRBV7-2	TRBJ2-5	ASSLDGTSLETQY
TRBV5-4	TRBJ2-5	ASSEPQETQY
TRBV6-6	TRBJ1-1	ASIDQGSNTEAF
TRBV5-4	TRBJ2-3	ASSLGGLAGNTDTQY
TRBV24-1	TRBJ2-1	ATSDFQTSGGAYEQF
TRBV7-9	TRBJ1-2	ASNRERPYGYT
TRBV19	TRBJ2-1	ASSISAGSSYNEQF
TRBV5-1	TRBJ1-6	ASSLGGGSPLH
TRBV6-6	TRBJ1-5	ASSDTGGRGNQPQH
TRBV2	TRBJ2-1	ASSLIVNSYNEQF
TRBV27	TRBJ2-3	ASSSEGALADTQY
TRBV6-5	TRBJ1-5	ASTAGGAGNQPQH
TRBV11-2	TRBJ1-2	ASSLDGTYGYT
TRBV6-4	TRBJ1-2	ASNPTAKYGYT
TRBV6-5	TRBJ1-2	ASSTGDRGGFGYT
TRBV7-6	TRBJ2-3	ASSFLAGVSTDTQY
TRBV12-3/TRBV12-4	TRBJ1-4	ASSQGAGEKLF
TRBV6-5	TRBJ2-5	ASSDPGETQY
TRBV6-5	TRBJ1-1	ASSYLGQAF
TRBV30	TRBJ2-3	AWKSGYRRDTQY
TRBV3-1/TRBV3-2	TRBJ1-5	ASSQLLEGQPQH
TRBV27	TRBJ2-3	ASSLYQGDTDTQY
TRBV18	TRBJ1-2	ASSPVQGMDGYT
TRBV12-5	TRBJ2-2	ASVIEENTGELF
TRBV19	TRBJ2-7	ASSLLAGGFSEQY
TRBV2	TRBJ1-1	ASSRNMDTEAF
TRBV3-1/TRBV3-2	TRBJ2-1	ASSQRRGGGDEQF
TRBV12-3/TRBV12-4	TRBJ2-3	ASSLFESDTQY
TRBV4-1	TRBJ2-1	ASSREPGLAGGPGEQF
TRBV30	TRBJ1-5	AWSAVGDRRNQPQH
TRBV7-3	TRBJ2-2	ASSPGGPAGELF